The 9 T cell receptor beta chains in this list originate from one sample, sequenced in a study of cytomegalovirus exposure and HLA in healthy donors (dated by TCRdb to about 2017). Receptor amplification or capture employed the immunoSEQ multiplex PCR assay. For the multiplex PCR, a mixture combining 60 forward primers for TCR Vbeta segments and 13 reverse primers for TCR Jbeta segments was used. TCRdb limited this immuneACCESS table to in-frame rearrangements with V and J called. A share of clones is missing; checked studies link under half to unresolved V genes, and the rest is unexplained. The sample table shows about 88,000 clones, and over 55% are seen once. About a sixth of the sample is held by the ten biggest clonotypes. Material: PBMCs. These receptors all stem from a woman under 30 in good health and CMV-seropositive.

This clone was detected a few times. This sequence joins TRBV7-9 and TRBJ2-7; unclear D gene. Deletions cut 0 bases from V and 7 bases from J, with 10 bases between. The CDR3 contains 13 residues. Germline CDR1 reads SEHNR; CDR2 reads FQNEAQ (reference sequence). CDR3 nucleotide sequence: TGTGCCAGCAGCTTAGCGGCAGGCTGGGAGCAGTACTTC. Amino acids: CASSLAAGWEQYF.

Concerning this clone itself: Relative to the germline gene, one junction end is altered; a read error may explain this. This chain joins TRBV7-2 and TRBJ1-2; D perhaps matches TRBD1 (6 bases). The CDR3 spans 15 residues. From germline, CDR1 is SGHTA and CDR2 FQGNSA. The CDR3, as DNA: TGCGCCAGCAGCCAAGCTCATTTCTCCGGGACACGGTACACCTTC. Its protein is CASSQAHFSGTRYTF.

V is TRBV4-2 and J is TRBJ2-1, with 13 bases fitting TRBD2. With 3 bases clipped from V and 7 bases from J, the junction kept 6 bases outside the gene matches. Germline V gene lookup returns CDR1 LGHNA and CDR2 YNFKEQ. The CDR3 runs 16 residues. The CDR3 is CASSHGLAGEFNEQFF. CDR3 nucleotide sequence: TGTGCCAGCAGCCACGGACTAGCGGGAGAGTTTAATGAGCAGTTCTTC.

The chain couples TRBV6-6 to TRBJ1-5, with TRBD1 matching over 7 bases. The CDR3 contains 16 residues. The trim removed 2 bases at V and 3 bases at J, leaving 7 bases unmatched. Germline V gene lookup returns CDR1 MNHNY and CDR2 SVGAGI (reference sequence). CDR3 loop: CASSYGDSYYNQPQHF. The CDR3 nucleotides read TGTGCCAGCAGTTACGGGGACAGTTACTACAATCAGCCCCAGCATTTT.

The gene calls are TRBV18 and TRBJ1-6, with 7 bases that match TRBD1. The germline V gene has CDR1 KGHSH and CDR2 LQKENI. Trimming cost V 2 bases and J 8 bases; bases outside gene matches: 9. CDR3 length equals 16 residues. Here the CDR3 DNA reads TGTGCCAGCTCACCATTAGGTCAGGGGGAACATTCACCCCTCCACTTT. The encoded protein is CASSPLGQGEHSPLHF.

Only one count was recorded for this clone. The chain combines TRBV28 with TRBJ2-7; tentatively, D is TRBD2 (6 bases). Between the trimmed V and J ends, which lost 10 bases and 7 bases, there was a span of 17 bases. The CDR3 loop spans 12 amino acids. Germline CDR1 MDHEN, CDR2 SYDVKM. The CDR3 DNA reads TGTGCCACCACCCCCTCCGGGAGTGAGCAGTACTTC. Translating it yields CATTPSGSEQYF.

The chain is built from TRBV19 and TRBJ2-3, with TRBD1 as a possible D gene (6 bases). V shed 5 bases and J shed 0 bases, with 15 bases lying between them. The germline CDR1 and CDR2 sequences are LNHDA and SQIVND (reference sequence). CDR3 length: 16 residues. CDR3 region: CASSPTGTTSTDTQYF. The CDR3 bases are TGTGCCAGTAGTCCCACCGGGACAACTAGCACAGATACGCAGTATTTT.

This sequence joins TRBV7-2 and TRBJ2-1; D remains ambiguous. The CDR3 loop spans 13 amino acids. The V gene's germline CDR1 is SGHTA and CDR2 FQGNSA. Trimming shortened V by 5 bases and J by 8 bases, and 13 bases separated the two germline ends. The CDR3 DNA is TGTGCCAGCAGCCGGCCTGGGCCCTATGAGCAGTTCTTC. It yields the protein CASSRPGPYEQFF.

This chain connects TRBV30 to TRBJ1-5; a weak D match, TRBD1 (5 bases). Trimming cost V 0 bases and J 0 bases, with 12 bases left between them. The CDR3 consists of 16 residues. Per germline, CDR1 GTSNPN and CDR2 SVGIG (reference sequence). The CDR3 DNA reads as TGTGCCTGGAGTGTACTTGGAGGGGATAGCAATCAGCCCCAGCATTTT. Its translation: CAWSVLGGDSNQPQHF.